The T cell receptor (beta chain) under discussion was sequenced for a study of T cells after somatic rescue of genetic block. Measured with immunoSEQ multiplex PCR; TCRdb has only the in-frame clones, and not every one. The sample records more than 14,000 clones, around three quarters being singletons. CDR1 and CDR2 (germline): SGHRS, YFSETQ. Trimming left V 2 bases short and J 2 bases short, with 10 bases between. This CDR3 contains 14 residues. J is TRBJ1-1 and V is TRBV5-1; the D is unclear. The sample was peripheral blood mononuclear cells (PBMCs). The clonotype comes from a boy under 18. The chain's CDR3 is CASSLGGLNTEAFF. CDR3 DNA sequence: TGCGCCAGCAGCTTAGGTGGGCTTAACACTGAAGCTTTCTTT.